These 17 T cell receptor beta chains originate from one sample sequenced in a study of early T cells in non-severe SARS-CoV-2 infection. TCRdb analysed the 5' RACE reads with MiXCR anew, one entry per CDR3 protein. The repertoire holds 50,000 or so distinct CDR3 sequences, with 14% to 15% as singletons. The source material was whole blood, sampled at baseline. The source is an adult who was a healthcare worker with PCR-confirmed SARS-CoV-2 infection or an uninfected control (not recorded which).

This chain joins TRBV24-1 and TRBJ1-2; D not resolved. Trimming removed 4 bases from V and 1 base from J, with 9 bases in between. The V gene's germline CDR1 is KGHDR and CDR2 SFDVKD. The CDR3 has 14 residues. CDR3 sequence: CATSDPTVNYGYTF. CDR3 sequence (DNA): TGTGCCACCAGTGACCCCACAGTTAACTATGGCTACACCTTC.

Worth noting for this clonotype: A read error may be the cause here, since a much bigger clone is one base away. As the CDR3 is not closed by the conserved phenylalanine or tryptophan, this likely results from a read error. The CDR3 is CASSLGDEQYS. CDR3 nucleotide sequence: TGTGCCAGCAGCTTAGGGGACGAGCAGTACTCC. The J gene is TRBJ2-7, the V gene TRBV7-6, with D hard to call. Germline CDR1 and CDR2: SGHVS and FNYEAQ. The CDR3 is made up of 11 amino acids. Trimming pared 1 base from V and 5 bases from J, leaving 3 bases between.

This sequence joins TRBV12-3 or TRBV12-4 and TRBJ2-7; D gene unclear. This CDR3 contains 12 residues. Trimming shortened V by 2 bases and J by 6 bases, and 8 bases separated the two germline ends. The CDR3 is CASSLPRGEQYF. As DNA, the CDR3 is TGTGCCAGCAGTTTACCCAGAGGCGAGCAGTACTTC.

This sequence joins TRBV10-3 and TRBJ2-7; D might be TRBD2 (6 bases). The CDR3 has 17 residues. Trimming pared 0 bases from V and 2 bases from J, leaving 17 bases between. Germline assignment: CDR1 ENHRY and CDR2 SYGVKD. CDR3 sequence (DNA): TGTGCCATCAGTGAGTCGGGTTTCGGGAGAGGCACCTACGAGCAGTACTTC. Its translation: CAISESGFGRGTYEQYF.

V gene TRBV20-1 combines with J gene TRBJ2-7, with TRBD1 matching over 9 bases. The V gene end was trimmed by 7 bases and the J gene end by 4 bases; junction bases not matched to a gene: 11. The length of the CDR3 is 14 residues. Germline loops: CDR1 DFQATT, CDR2 SNEGSKA (reference sequence). CDR3: CSVGSGTGIYEQYF. The CDR3 DNA reads TGCAGTGTTGGAAGTGGGACAGGGATTTACGAGCAGTACTTC.

This clonotype appeared many times. The V and J genes are TRBV6-4 and TRBJ2-3; 10 bases fit TRBD2. The V gene's germline CDR1 is MRHNA and CDR2 SNTAGT. This CDR3 comprises 15 residues. With 3 bases clipped from V and 4 bases from J, the junction kept 4 bases outside the gene matches. CDR3 coding DNA: TGTGCCAGCAGTGAATCAGCGGGGGGGCCAGATACGCAGTATTTT. The encoded protein is CASSESAGGPDTQYF.

This clonotype was observed a handful of times. This chain links TRBV28 with TRBJ2-1, with D unresolved. The CDR3 spans 15 residues. Germline CDR1 reads MDHEN; CDR2 reads SYDVKM. Trimming stripped 3 bases from V and 1 base from J, with 10 bases between. The CDR3 is CASSFSGVSYNEQFF. In DNA, the CDR3 is TGTGCCAGCAGTTTCAGTGGGGTATCCTACAATGAGCAGTTCTTC.

In its sample, this clonotype was seen a few times. The chain employs TRBV12-5 and TRBJ1-5; D is perhaps TRBD1 (6 bases). The germline V gene encodes CDR1 LGHNT and CDR2 FRNRAP. CDR3 length: 13 residues. Deletions cut 4 bases from V and 6 bases from J, with 10 bases between. CDR3 DNA: TGTGCTAGTGGTTCCCTCAGGGGTCAGCCCCAGCATTTT. Translation gives CASGSLRGQPQHF.

The V gene is TRBV29-1, the J gene TRBJ2-7, with 11 bases aligning to TRBD2. This CDR3 spans 14 amino acids. Germline V gives CDR1 SQVTM, CDR2 ANQGSEA. Trimming removed 7 bases from V and 4 bases from J; junction bases left unmatched: 9. This CDR3 reads CSAAGTSGTYEQYF. In nucleotides, the CDR3 is TGCAGCGCAGCCGGGACTAGCGGCACTTACGAGCAGTACTTC.

The chain is built from TRBV18 and TRBJ2-7, with 8 bases identical to TRBD1. V gave up 4 bases and J gave up 1 base; unmatched junction bases: 3. Germline V lookup: CDR1 KGHSH, CDR2 LQKENI. The CDR3 is 14 amino acids. In DNA form, the CDR3 reads TGTGCCAGCTCACGTGACAGGGGATCCTACGAGCAGTACTTC. Its translation: CASSRDRGSYEQYF.

In its sample, this clonotype was seen a few times. The rearrangement uses TRBV20-1 and TRBJ2-7, with unresolved D. In germline, CDR1 is DFQATT, CDR2 SNEGSKA (reference sequence). The CDR3 has 13 amino acids. The CDR3 nucleotides are TGCAGCCCTTTAGAGCAGAACACCTACGAGCAGTACTTC. This gives the protein CSPLEQNTYEQYF.

The chain employs TRBV5-1 and TRBJ2-3, with unresolved D. Per the germline V gene, CDR1 is SGHRS and CDR2 is YFSETQ. V lost 5 bases and J lost 0, with 10 bases in between. This CDR3 is built from 14 residues. The CDR3: CASSFGPSTDTQYF. The DNA of the CDR3 is TGCGCCAGCAGTTTCGGGCCAAGCACAGATACGCAGTATTTT.

J is TRBJ2-1 and V is TRBV6-1; possible D gene TRBD1, 5 bases. The V and J ends lost 4 bases and 13 bases respectively, with 17 bases between them. The CDR3 covers 13 residues. Germline V gene sequence: CDR1 MNHNS, CDR2 SASEGT. The CDR3 sequence is CASSVVLQGGQFF. In DNA form, the CDR3 reads TGTGCCAGCAGTGTGGTCCTCCAGGGTGGTCAGTTCTTC.

This chain connects TRBV20-1 to TRBJ2-1; 13 positions match TRBD2. This CDR3 is 15 amino acids long. V was clipped by 4 bases and J by 6 bases; unmatched bases: 6. Germline-derived CDR1 and CDR2 are DFQATT and SNEGSKA (reference sequence). CDR3 in DNA: TGCAGTGCTACCTCGGGACTAGCGGGAATCAATGAGCAGTTCTTC. Its protein product is CSATSGLAGINEQFF.

Only a few counts were recorded for this clonotype. J is TRBJ1-2 and V is TRBV18; D is unclear. Trimming removed 3 bases at V and 8 bases at J, with 16 bases between. Germline V lookup: CDR1 KGHSH, CDR2 LQKENI. The CDR3 totals 14 residues. The CDR3 DNA reads as TGTGCCAGCTCACCTTTGCAGGACTTGAGGGGCTACACCTTC. Translated, it gives CASSPLQDLRGYTF.

This clonotype was seen many times. The rearrangement links TRBV18 to TRBJ1-2, with 8 positions matching TRBD1. The CDR3 has 15 residues. CDR1 and CDR2 from the germline V gene are KGHSH and LQKENI. V was pared by 5 bases and J by 4 bases, with 9 bases of the junction left unmatched. This CDR3 reads CASSSGTGETYGYTF. As DNA, the CDR3 is TGTGCCAGCTCATCCGGGACAGGTGAAACCTATGGCTACACCTTC.

There are a few counts of this clonotype. This CDR3 is CASSDGYTGELFF. The CDR3 DNA sequence: TGTGCCAGCAGTGACGGGTACACCGGGGAGCTGTTTTTT. V is TRBV6-4 and J is TRBJ2-2; D remains ambiguous. The CDR3 totals 13 residues. Per germline, CDR1 MRHNA and CDR2 SNTAGT. Trimming removed 2 bases from V and 3 bases from J, with 4 bases in between.